This T cell receptor (beta chain) was observed in a study of blood T cell repertoires in COVID-19. This clone was seen only a few times. The CDR3 consists of 16 residues. With V trimmed by 4 bases and J by 2 bases, 5 bases remained unmatched. Looked up from germline, CDR1 is KGHDR and CDR2 is SFDVKD. Profiling relied on immunoSEQ multiplex PCR, and the TCRdb table lists in-frame clones only, not all of them. The data show some 150,000 clones, about 80% seen once. This clonotype was sampled from a woman aged 45-65 years who had recovered from COVID-19. V gene TRBV24-1 combines with J gene TRBJ2-5, with 11 bases identical to TRBD2. Sequenced material: PBMCs or T cells enriched from blood (not recorded which). DNA of the CDR3: TGTGCCACCAGTGAGGGTAGCGGGAGGGAACAAGAGACCCAGTACTTC. It codes for CATSEGSGREQETQYF.